Below are 9 T cell receptor beta chains sequenced from a single sample in a study of blood T cell repertoires in COVID-19. This table comes from immunoSEQ multiplex PCR, and its TCRdb copy is limited to in-frame clones, with some not included. The repertoire holds 210,000 or so clones, with about three quarters as singletons. Material: peripheral blood. All receptors come from a woman of 80 years or more with active or convalescent COVID-19.

This chain uses TRBV7-2 with TRBJ2-5; 7 positions match TRBD2. Germline-derived CDR1 and CDR2 are SGHTA and FQGNSA. The CDR3 totals 15 residues. V shed 2 bases, J shed 2 bases, and the junction held 5 bases outside the gene matches. The CDR3 sequence is CASSLSGGPQETQYF. DNA for the CDR3: TGTGCCAGCAGCTTATCGGGGGGACCTCAAGAGACCCAGTACTTC.

The rearrangement uses TRBV11-2 and TRBJ1-1; 7 bases fit TRBD1. Per the germline V gene, CDR1 is SGHAT and CDR2 is FQNNGV. V dropped 5 bases and J dropped 0; count of bases not matched to a gene: 9. This CDR3 has 16 amino acids. CDR3 region: CASSHNRGDMNTEAFF. CDR3 DNA sequence: TGTGCCAGCAGCCACAACAGGGGTGATATGAACACTGAAGCTTTCTTT.

The J gene is TRBJ1-3, the V gene TRBV7-3; D ambiguous. CDR1 SGHTA and CDR2 FQGTGA come from the germline V gene. V was clipped by 3 bases and J by 1 base, with 7 bases between them. The CDR3 contains 14 residues. The CDR3 is CASSLGWSGNTIYF. The CDR3 DNA reads as TGTGCCAGCAGCTTGGGCTGGTCTGGAAACACCATATATTTT.

The V call is TRBV30, the J call TRBJ2-7, with a weak D call TRBD2 (7 bases). The CDR3 has 15 residues. Trimming removed 4 bases from V and 2 bases from J, with 18 bases in between. Germline V gene sequence: CDR1 GTSNPN, CDR2 SVGIG (reference sequence). CDR3 sequence reads: CAWKLAGAFPYEQYF. In nucleotides, the CDR3 is TGTGCCTGGAAACTGGCGGGGGCCTTTCCCTACGAGCAGTACTTC.

This clone was detected once. As DNA, the CDR3 is TGTGCCAGCAGTCCTCTTTTTAGTTACTACCAGCCCCAGCATTTT. Translated, it gives CASSPLFSYYQPQHF. The rearrangement uses TRBV28 and TRBJ1-5, with D uncertain. The CDR3 loop spans 15 amino acids. Germline V CDR1 and CDR2: MDHEN, SYDVKM. Trimming left V 5 bases short and J 7 bases short, with 18 bases between.

The chain joins TRBV19 to TRBJ1-5; TRBD1 might be the D (6 bases). The V end lost 5 bases, the J end lost 7 bases, and 12 bases lay between the germline ends. The CDR3 has 13 residues. Germline loops: CDR1 LNHDA, CDR2 SQIVND (reference sequence). CDR3 DNA: TGTGCCAGTAGTTTCAACAGGGTGCAGCCCCAGCATTTT. Encoded protein: CASSFNRVQPQHF.

This clone was seen only once. This chain uses TRBV13 with TRBJ1-1, with D hard to call. Trimming removed 5 bases from V and 1 base from J, with 14 bases in between. Germline CDR1 PRHDT, CDR2 FYEKMQ (reference sequence). The CDR3 covers 15 residues. Here the CDR3 reads CASSGSWRENTEAFF. Written as DNA, the CDR3 is TGTGCCAGCAGCGGCAGTTGGAGGGAGAACACTGAAGCTTTCTTT.

Written as DNA, the CDR3 is TGTGCCAGCAGCCCCCGACAGGATCCTGGAAACACCATATATTTT. This gives the protein CASSPRQDPGNTIYF. The chain uses TRBV11-2 and TRBJ1-3; maybe TRBD1 (6 bases). This CDR3 contains 15 residues. Looked up from germline, CDR1 is SGHAT and CDR2 is FQNNGV. V gave up 5 bases and J gave up 2 bases, with 13 bases separating them.

This clone was observed a handful of times. V gene TRBV9 combines with J gene TRBJ2-3; TRBD1 matches 9 bases. V shed 3 bases and J 1 base; nucleotides not matched to a gene: 12. Germline CDR1 is SGDLS and CDR2 is YYNGEE. This CDR3 is 18 amino acids long. CDR3 coding DNA: TGTGCCAGCAGCGAAACCCCGGGACAGGGCGCTGGCACAGATACGCAGTATTTT. Translation: CASSETPGQGAGTDTQYF.